This TCR beta chain was found in a study of T cell responses to AZD1222 COVID-19 vaccine. Whole-study findings and limits: Spike was spanned by vaccine-associated CD4 TCRs, which were dominant at 160-218 and 743-854. Donors, mostly white British, included more females; clonal diversity was possibly underestimated.

Trimming took 3 bases from V and 5 from J, leaving 7 bases between them. This CDR3 is 12 amino acids long. Regarding this clone: Its matching antigen is unknown.

Clones were read by immunoSEQ multiplex PCR, and TCRdb kept only the in-frame ones, dropping some. The sample has some 110,000 clones, roughly 88% seen once. The receptor's source is an adult who received the AZD1222 COVID-19 vaccine. This chain connects TRBV12-3 or TRBV12-4 to TRBJ1-1; D gene unclear. The sample consisted of peripheral blood, taken 28 days after the second AZD1222 dose. CDR3 residues: CASSLGWTEAFF. CDR3 in DNA: TGTGCCAGCAGTTTGGGGTGGACTGAAGCTTTCTTT.